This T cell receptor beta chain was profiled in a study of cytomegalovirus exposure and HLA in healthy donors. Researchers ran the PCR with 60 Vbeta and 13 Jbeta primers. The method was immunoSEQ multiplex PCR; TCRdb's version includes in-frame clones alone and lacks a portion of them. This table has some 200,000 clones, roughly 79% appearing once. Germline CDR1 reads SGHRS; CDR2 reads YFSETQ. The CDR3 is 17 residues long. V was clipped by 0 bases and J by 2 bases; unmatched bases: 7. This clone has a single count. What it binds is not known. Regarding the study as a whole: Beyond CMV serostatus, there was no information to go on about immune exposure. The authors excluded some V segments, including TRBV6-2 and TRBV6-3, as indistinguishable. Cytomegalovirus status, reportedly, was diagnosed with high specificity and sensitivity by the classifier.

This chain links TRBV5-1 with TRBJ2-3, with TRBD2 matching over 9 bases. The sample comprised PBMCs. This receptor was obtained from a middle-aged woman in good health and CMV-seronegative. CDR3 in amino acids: CASSLASASGVTDTQYF. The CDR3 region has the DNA TGCGCCAGCAGCTTGGCCTCGGCTAGCGGGGTCACAGATACGCAGTATTTT. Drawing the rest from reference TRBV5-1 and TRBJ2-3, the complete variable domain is KAGVTQTPRYLIKTRGQQVTLSCSPISGHRSVSWYQQTPGQGLQFLFEYFSETQRNKGNFPGRFSGRQFSNSRSEMNVSTLELGDSALYLCASSLASASGVTDTQYFGPGTRLTVL.